This T cell receptor (beta chain) was recorded in a study of T cell repertoires in cytomegalovirus infection. Study-wide context: Signatures in public TCR beta sequences pointed to both CMV infection and matching HLA type.

Comments on this clonotype: The antigen is unknown.

TCRdb redid the calling of the reads with MiXCR, one entry per CDR3 protein. The sample has 450,000 to 600,000 distinct CDR3 sequences; 30% to 35% are singletons. The germline gives CDR1 SGHTA, CDR2 FQGTGA. The CDR3 extends over 15 amino acids. The V gene lost 5 bases and the J gene lost 8 bases, with 19 bases spanning the gap. This chain uses TRBV7-3 with TRBJ2-1; tentatively, D is TRBD1 (6 bases). The sequence derives from a human donor in good health (CMV status not recorded). Some clones in this sample may be carry-over from other donors' samples. Material: cultured PBMCs, obtained from culture after CMV antigen stimulation. The CDR3 DNA sequence: TGTGCCAGCAGCCCTAATGCGGTTGGGGGCGATGAGCAGTTCTTC. Its protein is CASSPNAVGGDEQFF.